This is a list of T cell receptor beta chains from one sample in a study of blood T cell repertoires in COVID-19. Sequencing was performed with immunoSEQ multiplex PCR; in TCRdb, only in-frame clones are kept and a portion is missing. The data show about 56,000 clones, with roughly 90% seen just once and roughly a fifth held by the top ten. The sequencing input was peripheral blood. Every receptor here comes from a human donor in a cohort sampled during active COVID-19. Both conserved end residues are part of each CDR3. Each record gives: clone size, D gene, V gene, J gene, CDR3 protein, CDR3 DNA. D genes are given only for firm matches. Size is omitted from some rows. Given values are once, few, many or a class for expanded clones.

clone size: .
D gene: .
V gene: TRBV11-2
J gene: TRBJ2-7
CDR3 protein: CASSLLQSYSYEQYF
CDR3 DNA: TGTGCCAGCAGCTTACTACAGAGCTACTCCTACGAGCAGTACTTC

clone size: .
D gene: TRBD2
V gene: TRBV6-5
J gene: TRBJ2-1
CDR3 protein: CASSYSGSSYNEQFF
CDR3 DNA: TGTGCCAGCAGTTATAGCGGGTCCTCCTACAATGAGCAGTTCTTC

clone size: .
D gene: .
V gene: TRBV6-5
J gene: TRBJ2-1
CDR3 protein: CASRLAIGNEQFF
CDR3 DNA: TGTGCCAGCAGGCTAGCGATAGGAAATGAGCAGTTCTTC

clone size: .
D gene: TRBD2
V gene: TRBV5-1
J gene: TRBJ2-1
CDR3 protein: CASSLAVSGGSSSYNEQFF
CDR3 DNA: TGCGCCAGCAGCTTGGCGGTTTCCGGGGGGTCCAGCTCCTACAATGAGCAGTTCTTC

clone size: .
D gene: .
V gene: TRBV5-6
J gene: TRBJ2-7
CDR3 protein: CASSLINAGTYEQYF
CDR3 DNA: TGTGCCAGCAGCTTGATCAATGCAGGGACCTACGAGCAGTACTTC

clone size: .
D gene: .
V gene: TRBV30
J gene: TRBJ1-3
CDR3 protein: CAWSIGENTIYF
CDR3 DNA: TGTGCCTGGAGTATAGGGGAAAACACCATATATTTT

clone size: .
D gene: TRBD1
V gene: TRBV2
J gene: TRBJ1-1
CDR3 protein: CAEKQGVNTEAFF
CDR3 DNA: TGTGCCGAAAAACAGGGGGTTAACACTGAAGCTTTCTTT

clone size: .
D gene: .
V gene: TRBV6-2/TRBV6-3
J gene: TRBJ2-1
CDR3 protein: CASSYMGSEFDEQFF
CDR3 DNA: TGTGCCAGCAGTTACATGGGCTCTGAGTTCGATGAGCAGTTCTTC

clone size: .
D gene: TRBD2
V gene: TRBV6-2/TRBV6-3
J gene: TRBJ2-5
CDR3 protein: CASSLPPRAGTRETQYF
CDR3 DNA: TGTGCCAGCAGCCTCCCCCCTCGAGCGGGGACCCGGGAGACCCAGTACTTC

clone size: .
D gene: .
V gene: TRBV5-1
J gene: TRBJ2-3
CDR3 protein: CASSLEEGDTDTQYF
CDR3 DNA: TGCGCCAGCAGCTTGGAGGAAGGGGACACAGATACGCAGTATTTT

clone size: .
D gene: TRBD1
V gene: TRBV6-5
J gene: TRBJ1-6
CDR3 protein: CASSSTGGRNSPLHF
CDR3 DNA: TGTGCCAGCAGTTCAACAGGGGGCCGCAATTCACCCCTCCACTTT

clone size: .
D gene: TRBD2
V gene: TRBV28
J gene: TRBJ2-5
CDR3 protein: CASSLLTSGELGETQYF
CDR3 DNA: TGTGCCAGCAGTTTATTGACTAGCGGGGAGTTAGGAGAGACCCAGTACTTC

clone size: .
D gene: .
V gene: TRBV7-2
J gene: TRBJ1-4
CDR3 protein: CASSLLYGASEKLFF
CDR3 DNA: TGTGCCAGCAGCTTATTGTACGGAGCCTCCGAAAAACTGTTTTTT

clone size: .
D gene: .
V gene: TRBV9
J gene: TRBJ1-6
CDR3 protein: CASKGSDNSPLHF
CDR3 DNA: TGTGCCAGCAAGGGTAGCGATAATTCACCCCTCCACTTT

clone size: .
D gene: .
V gene: TRBV4-1
J gene: TRBJ2-3
CDR3 protein: CASAPSTGLASTDTQYF
CDR3 DNA: TGCGCCAGCGCACCAAGTACCGGACTGGCTAGCACAGATACGCAGTATTTT

clone size: .
D gene: TRBD1
V gene: TRBV7-2
J gene: TRBJ2-7
CDR3 protein: CASSQSGTGFYEQYF
CDR3 DNA: TGTGCCAGCAGTCAATCCGGGACAGGGTTTTACGAGCAGTACTTC

clone size: .
D gene: TRBD1
V gene: TRBV9
J gene: TRBJ1-6
CDR3 protein: CASSPQGTAYNSPLHF
CDR3 DNA: TGTGCCAGCAGCCCCCAGGGGACAGCTTATAATTCACCCCTCCACTTT

clone size: .
D gene: .
V gene: TRBV21-1
J gene: TRBJ1-5
CDR3 protein: CASSKGGGRVWNQPQHF
CDR3 DNA: TGTGCCAGCAGCAAAGGGGGGGGCAGGGTCTGGAATCAGCCCCAGCATTTT

clone size: .
D gene: .
V gene: TRBV5-4
J gene: TRBJ2-6
CDR3 protein: CASSSAAAQGLGANVLTF
CDR3 DNA: TGTGCCAGCAGCTCCGCCGCAGCCCAGGGGCTAGGGGCCAACGTCCTGACTTTC

clone size: .
D gene: .
V gene: TRBV28
J gene: TRBJ1-4
CDR3 protein: CASSPSRGLGEKLFF
CDR3 DNA: TGTGCCAGCAGTCCCTCTAGGGGCCTTGGGGAAAAACTGTTTTTT

clone size: .
D gene: TRBD1
V gene: TRBV10-1
J gene: TRBJ2-2
CDR3 protein: CASRGDRPNTGELFF
CDR3 DNA: TGCGCCAGCAGGGGGGACAGGCCGAACACCGGGGAGCTGTTTTTT

clone size: medium-sized
D gene: TRBD2
V gene: TRBV5-4
J gene: TRBJ2-1
CDR3 protein: CASSLGAGPGNEQFF
CDR3 DNA: TGTGCCAGCAGCTTGGGAGCGGGGCCGGGGAATGAGCAGTTCTTC

clone size: .
D gene: .
V gene: TRBV18
J gene: TRBJ2-3
CDR3 protein: CASSPTGGATDTQYF
CDR3 DNA: TGTGCCAGCTCACCTACCGGCGGTGCCACAGATACGCAGTATTTT

clone size: once
D gene: TRBD1
V gene: TRBV10-1
J gene: TRBJ2-4
CDR3 protein: CASSDRTRDRGGIAKNIQYF
CDR3 DNA: TGCGCCAGCAGTGATCGTACTAGGGACAGGGGGGGTATAGCCAAAAACATTCAGTACTTC

clone size: .
D gene: .
V gene: TRBV6-2/TRBV6-3
J gene: TRBJ1-2
CDR3 protein: CASSPPGLWGYTF
CDR3 DNA: TGTGCCAGCAGCCCACCAGGGCTATGGGGCTACACCTTC

clone size: .
D gene: TRBD1
V gene: TRBV19
J gene: TRBJ2-3
CDR3 protein: CASQDRAGDTQYF
CDR3 DNA: TGTGCCAGTCAAGACAGGGCGGGAGATACGCAGTATTTT

clone size: once
D gene: TRBD1
V gene: TRBV28
J gene: TRBJ2-5
CDR3 protein: CASSLPGQGKETQYF
CDR3 DNA: TGTGCCAGCAGCCTACCGGGACAGGGGAAAGAGACCCAGTACTTC

clone size: once
D gene: TRBD1
V gene: TRBV10-3
J gene: TRBJ1-1
CDR3 protein: CAIGTGGAVLNTEAFF
CDR3 DNA: TGTGCCATAGGAACAGGGGGCGCGGTTTTGAACACTGAAGCTTTCTTT

clone size: .
D gene: .
V gene: TRBV3-1/TRBV3-2
J gene: TRBJ2-7
CDR3 protein: CASSAQQGYEQYF
CDR3 DNA: TGTGCCAGCAGCGCACAACAGGGATACGAGCAGTACTTC

clone size: .
D gene: .
V gene: TRBV27
J gene: TRBJ1-5
CDR3 protein: CASSLGTQGRGNQPQHF
CDR3 DNA: TGTGCCAGCAGTTTGGGTACACAGGGAAGAGGAAATCAGCCCCAGCATTTT

clone size: .
D gene: .
V gene: TRBV19
J gene: TRBJ2-2
CDR3 protein: CASSFEQGRTGELFF
CDR3 DNA: TGTGCCAGTAGTTTTGAGCAGGGGAGAACAGGGGAGCTGTTTTTT

clone size: many
D gene: .
V gene: TRBV3-1/TRBV3-2
J gene: TRBJ2-1
CDR3 protein: CASSPARGYYNEQFF
CDR3 DNA: TGTGCCAGCAGCCCTGCCCGGGGGTACTACAATGAGCAGTTCTTC

clone size: once
D gene: .
V gene: TRBV4-3
J gene: TRBJ2-2
CDR3 protein: CASSQDNGELFF
CDR3 DNA: TGCGCCAGCAGCCAAGATAACGGGGAGCTGTTTTTT

clone size: .
D gene: .
V gene: TRBV21-1
J gene: TRBJ1-2
CDR3 protein: CASSKGWTARGGYTF
CDR3 DNA: TGTGCCAGCAGCAAAGGATGGACAGCTCGCGGGGGCTACACCTTC

clone size: .
D gene: .
V gene: TRBV3-1/TRBV3-2
J gene: TRBJ2-4
CDR3 protein: CASSQDEEKNIQYF
CDR3 DNA: TGTGCCAGCAGCCAAGATGAGGAGAAAAACATTCAGTACTTC

clone size: few
D gene: TRBD1
V gene: TRBV6-6
J gene: TRBJ2-7
CDR3 protein: CASSYPTGGPGEQYF
CDR3 DNA: TGTGCCAGCAGTTACCCGACAGGGGGGCCCGGTGAGCAGTACTTC

clone size: .
D gene: .
V gene: TRBV6-5
J gene: TRBJ2-3
CDR3 protein: CASSYSNGFSTDTQYF
CDR3 DNA: TGTGCCAGCAGTTACTCGAACGGGTTCAGCACAGATACGCAGTATTTT

clone size: .
D gene: .
V gene: TRBV11-2
J gene: TRBJ2-2
CDR3 protein: CASSLVGGRGGELFF
CDR3 DNA: TGTGCCAGCAGCTTAGTTGGGGGCAGGGGCGGGGAGCTGTTTTTT

clone size: .
D gene: TRBD1
V gene: TRBV19
J gene: TRBJ1-6
CDR3 protein: CASSTGTGNSPLHF
CDR3 DNA: TGTGCCAGTAGTACAGGGACAGGAAATTCACCCCTCCACTTT

clone size: .
D gene: .
V gene: TRBV7-2
J gene: TRBJ1-3
CDR3 protein: CASSLGGPNGNTIYF
CDR3 DNA: TGTGCCAGCAGCTTAGGGGGCCCTAACGGAAACACCATATATTTT

clone size: .
D gene: .
V gene: TRBV7-9
J gene: TRBJ1-3
CDR3 protein: CALRGGGPGNTIYF
CDR3 DNA: TGTGCTCTAAGGGGAGGGGGGCCTGGAAACACCATATATTTT

clone size: .
D gene: .
V gene: TRBV4-3
J gene: TRBJ2-5
CDR3 protein: CASSQFDRLGGVETQYF
CDR3 DNA: TGCGCCAGCAGCCAATTTGATCGACTGGGTGGCGTAGAGACCCAGTACTTC

clone size: .
D gene: TRBD1
V gene: TRBV6-2/TRBV6-3
J gene: TRBJ1-6
CDR3 protein: CASSTIGQGYSPLHF
CDR3 DNA: TGTGCCAGCAGTACAATAGGACAGGGGTATTCACCCCTCCACTTT

clone size: .
D gene: .
V gene: TRBV19
J gene: TRBJ1-2
CDR3 protein: CASSETENYGYTF
CDR3 DNA: TGTGCCAGTAGTGAGACGGAGAACTATGGCTACACCTTC

clone size: once
D gene: TRBD1
V gene: TRBV7-8
J gene: TRBJ1-5
CDR3 protein: CASSMGQEIQPQHF
CDR3 DNA: TGTGCCAGCAGCATGGGACAGGAGATCCAGCCCCAGCATTTT

clone size: .
D gene: .
V gene: TRBV18
J gene: TRBJ1-1
CDR3 protein: CASSSDRLNTEAFF
CDR3 DNA: TGTGCCAGCTCAAGCGACAGGTTGAACACTGAAGCTTTCTTT

clone size: .
D gene: TRBD1
V gene: TRBV2
J gene: TRBJ1-1
CDR3 protein: CASSIGQGAYTEAFF
CDR3 DNA: TGTGCCAGCAGCATCGGACAGGGGGCGTACACTGAAGCTTTCTTT

clone size: .
D gene: TRBD2
V gene: TRBV10-3
J gene: TRBJ2-7
CDR3 protein: CAINSGGLDYEQYF
CDR3 DNA: TGTGCCATCAACAGCGGGGGCCTAGACTACGAGCAGTACTTC

clone size: .
D gene: .
V gene: TRBV14
J gene: TRBJ1-6
CDR3 protein: CASSPWVTGFYNSPLHF
CDR3 DNA: TGTGCCAGCAGCCCCTGGGTGACAGGATTCTATAATTCACCCCTCCACTTT

clone size: .
D gene: .
V gene: TRBV19
J gene: TRBJ1-2
CDR3 protein: CASSLDRIYGYTF
CDR3 DNA: TGTGCCAGTAGCCTCGACAGGATCTATGGCTACACCTTC

clone size: .
D gene: .
V gene: TRBV7-9
J gene: TRBJ2-5
CDR3 protein: CASSPGSSQGQETQYF
CDR3 DNA: TGTGCCAGCAGCCCGGGTTCGTCCCAGGGCCAAGAGACCCAGTACTTC

clone size: .
D gene: .
V gene: TRBV6-5
J gene: TRBJ1-5
CDR3 protein: CASSYGLTHSNQPQHF
CDR3 DNA: TGTGCCAGCAGTTACGGGCTGACCCATAGCAATCAGCCCCAGCATTTT

clone size: few
D gene: .
V gene: TRBV19
J gene: TRBJ2-7
CDR3 protein: CASSMWQGSYEQYF
CDR3 DNA: TGTGCCAGTAGTATGTGGCAGGGCTCCTACGAGCAGTACTTC

clone size: .
D gene: TRBD2
V gene: TRBV7-9
J gene: TRBJ2-6
CDR3 protein: CASSPMTSGGRYGANVLTF
CDR3 DNA: TGTGCCAGCAGTCCTATGACTAGCGGGGGAAGGTACGGGGCCAACGTCCTGACTTTC

clone size: .
D gene: .
V gene: TRBV2
J gene: TRBJ2-7
CDR3 protein: CASGRLSYEQYF
CDR3 DNA: TGTGCCAGCGGAAGACTGAGCTACGAGCAGTACTTC

clone size: .
D gene: .
V gene: TRBV15
J gene: TRBJ2-2
CDR3 protein: CATSRVGGAGTGELFF
CDR3 DNA: TGTGCCACCAGCAGAGTTGGAGGGGCAGGCACCGGGGAGCTGTTTTTT

clone size: .
D gene: .
V gene: TRBV10-3
J gene: TRBJ1-1
CDR3 protein: CAINQGISNTEAFF
CDR3 DNA: TGTGCCATCAACCAGGGGATCTCGAACACTGAAGCTTTCTTT

clone size: .
D gene: .
V gene: TRBV18
J gene: TRBJ2-1
CDR3 protein: CASSPLGSNEQFF
CDR3 DNA: TGTGCCAGCTCACCACTCGGGTCGAATGAGCAGTTCTTC

clone size: .
D gene: TRBD1
V gene: TRBV6-2/TRBV6-3
J gene: TRBJ1-2
CDR3 protein: CASSMTGAYGYTF
CDR3 DNA: TGTGCCAGCAGCATGACAGGGGCCTATGGCTACACCTTC

clone size: .
D gene: .
V gene: TRBV6-1
J gene: TRBJ1-2
CDR3 protein: CASSDGGSGYGYTF
CDR3 DNA: TGTGCCAGCAGTGATGGAGGCTCCGGCTATGGCTACACCTTC